The clone carrying this T cell receptor (beta chain) was counted a single time. The V gene lost 4 bases and the J gene lost 0 bases, with 6 bases spanning the gap. Germline values: CDR1 GTSNPN, CDR2 SVGIG (reference sequence). CDR3 length: 12 amino acids. This sample was taken from a study of shared clonotypes between healthy human individuals. Original data processing: ImmunoSEQ output lacked quality scores and full-length reads, limiting matched filtering. The assay was immunoSEQ multiplex PCR, and TCRdb's table has in-frame clones only and misses some. D and trimming come from the DNA, and the V and J calls and clone size come from that table. Of a few million clones in the sample, approximately 93% are singletons; the top ten hold 0.39%.

The chain joins TRBV30 to TRBJ1-1, with D unclear. The TCR was taken from a man aged 18 to 35 in good health. Some clones in this sample may be carry-over from other donors' samples. Sample: naive CD4+ T cells from PBMCs. The subset here: CD45RA+ positively selected. The CDR3 region has the DNA TGTGCCTGGAAAACATTGAACACTGAAGCTTTCTTT. It translates to CAWKTLNTEAFF.